The T cell receptor (beta chain) described here comes from a study of blood T cell repertoires in COVID-19. Study-wide background: Samples of COVID-19 (acute and convalescent) were obtained from the United States, Italy and Spain. Sources were T cells, B-cell-depleted T cells, or PBMCs; the material itself was cDNA or gDNA.

In the study's own analysis: Estimated nucleated cell counts came from reference gene primer amplification. The method was immunoSEQ multiplex PCR; TCRdb's version includes in-frame clones alone and lacks a portion of them. Clonal size and the V and J genes are those of that table, whereas D and trimming came from the DNA. This sample carries approximately 170,000 clones, 80% to 90% of them seen once, and the ten largest clones take roughly 18%. CDR3 length: 17 residues. V dropped 6 bases and J dropped 5; count of bases not matched to a gene: 9. In germline, CDR1 is MDHEN, CDR2 SYDVKM. The rearrangement joins TRBV28 to TRBJ2-2, with 13 bases identical to TRBD2. This receptor was taken from a woman aged 70-85 years who had recovered from COVID-19. The sample was peripheral blood. The CDR3 nucleotides are TGTGCCAGCAGCCGACGGACTAGCGGGAGATGGACCGGGGAGCTGTTTTTT. Translation gives CASSRRTSGRWTGELFF.